One and the same sample provided the 32 T cell receptor beta chains below, sequenced in a study of cytomegalovirus exposure and HLA in healthy donors. This PCR relied on a set of 60 Vbeta primers and 13 Jbeta primers. Repertoires were generated with immunoSEQ multiplex PCR, while TCRdb's copy carries only in-frame clones and drops some. This table has 120,000 to 150,000 clones, 64% appearing once. Sequences were obtained from PBMCs. The receptors stem from a young woman in good health and CMV-seropositive.

This chain links TRBV6-1 with TRBJ2-5; 7 bases match TRBD1. After removal of 7 bases from V and 1 base from J, the junction contained 9 bases not matched to a gene. This CDR3 has 15 residues. Germline V gene sequence: CDR1 MNHNS, CDR2 SASEGT. In nucleotides, the CDR3 is TGTGCCAGCACCTCGGCGGCAGGGGGCCAAGAGACCCAGTACTTC. Its translation: CASTSAAGGQETQYF.

The V call is TRBV28, the J call TRBJ2-7; 7 bases map to TRBD1. Germline V gives CDR1 MDHEN, CDR2 SYDVKM. The CDR3 contains 16 residues. The V and J ends lost 5 bases and 2 bases, in that order; junction bases with no gene match: 12. This CDR3 reads CASSPPQGIGAYEQYF. The CDR3 coding sequence is TGTGCCAGCAGTCCGCCACAGGGGATTGGTGCCTACGAGCAGTACTTC.

V gene TRBV7-6 combines with J gene TRBJ1-3; 7 bases are shared with TRBD1. Losses at the gene ends were 3 bases for V and 4 bases for J; bases not matched to a gene: 6. CDR1 is SGHVS and CDR2 is FNYEAQ in the germline V gene. The CDR3 covers 15 residues. The CDR3 DNA follows: TGTGCCAGCAGCTTCGGAGTACAGGGGGGAAACACCATATATTTT. Translated: CASSFGVQGGNTIYF.

V and J are TRBV5-6 and TRBJ2-7, with 7 bases lining up with TRBD1. CDR3 length: 17 residues. Germline CDR1 reads SGHDT; CDR2 reads YYEEEE. J was trimmed by 5 bases and V by 0 bases; bases with no gene match: 14. The CDR3 nucleotides read TGTGCCAGCAGCTTGGTCCCCCGACGCAGGGGGATCGACGAGCAGTACTTC. It codes for CASSLVPRRRGIDEQYF. Filled out from reference TRBV5-6 and TRBJ2-7, the complete variable domain reads DAGVTQSPTHLIKTRGQQVTLRCSPKSGHDTVSWYQQALGQGPQFIFQYYEEEERQRGNFPDRFSGHQFPNYSSELNVNALLLGDSALYLCASSLVPRRRGIDEQYFGPGTRLTVT.

The chain links TRBV7-8 to TRBJ1-2, with 8 bases lining up with TRBD1. V gave up 1 base and J gave up 2 bases; unmatched junction bases: 0. The germline CDR1 and CDR2 sequences are SGHVS and FQNEAQ. CDR3 length: 14 amino acids. CDR3 nucleotides: TGTGCCAGCAGCTTAGGGACAGGGAACTATGGCTACACCTTC. Translating it yields CASSLGTGNYGYTF.

The V gene is TRBV2, the J gene TRBJ1-2; TRBD1 matches at 8 bases. CDR1 SNHLY and CDR2 FYNNEI come from the germline V gene. The V and J ends lost 5 bases and 8 bases, in that order; junction bases with no gene match: 7. The CDR3 covers 13 residues. CDR3 amino acids: CASSLTGAGGYTF. The CDR3 bases are TGTGCCAGCAGTTTGACAGGGGCGGGAGGCTACACCTTC.

The CDR3 sequence is CSVGKAGGELFF. The CDR3 DNA reads as TGCAGCGTTGGGAAGGCGGGCGGGGAGCTGTTTTTT. The chain links TRBV29-1 to TRBJ2-2, with D perhaps TRBD2 (5 bases). V was trimmed by 4 bases and J by 7 bases, leaving 10 bases between them. Germline V gene sequence: CDR1 SQVTM, CDR2 ANQGSEA. This CDR3 comprises 12 residues.

This clone was counted only a few times. The J gene is TRBJ2-6, the V gene TRBV2; D is perhaps TRBD1 (5 bases). The CDR3 has 13 residues. V gave up 7 bases and J gave up 2 bases, with 6 bases separating them. Germline V CDR1 and CDR2: SNHLY, FYNNEI. The CDR3 region has the DNA TGTGCCAGCATGACAGCTGGGGCCAACGTCCTGACTTTC. Its protein is CASMTAGANVLTF.

The chain recombines TRBV14 with TRBJ2-1; D not resolved. Trimming shortened V by 4 bases and J by 8 bases, and 12 bases separated the two germline ends. This CDR3 spans 13 amino acids. The germline V gene encodes CDR1 SGHDN and CDR2 FVKESK. The CDR3 DNA is TGTGCCAGCAGCCGGGCGAGAAGCTATGAGCAGTTCTTC. Translation gives CASSRARSYEQFF.

There are a few counts of this clone. V usage is TRBV7-9 and J usage is TRBJ2-1; TRBD2 matches 13 bases. The germline gives CDR1 SEHNR, CDR2 FQNEAQ (reference sequence). CDR3 length: 13 amino acids. Unmatched junction bases numbered 7, after V lost 5 bases and J lost 15 bases. CDR3 DNA sequence: TGTGCCAGCAGCCTCCGACTAGCGGGAGGTCGGTTCTTC. It yields the protein CASSLRLAGGRFF.

In the case of this clone: Compared with germline, one end of the junction differs, possibly owing to a read error. The V and J genes are TRBV7-7 and TRBJ2-1; D is possibly TRBD2 (6 bases). The germline gives CDR1 SSHAT, CDR2 FNYEAQ (reference sequence). CDR3 length equals 15 residues. CDR3 bases: TGTGCTAGCAGCCCCCGGGGCGGAGGGTACAATGAGCAGTTCTTC. As protein: CASSPRGGGYNEQFF. Using reference TRBV7-7 and TRBJ2-1 for the parts outside the CDR3, the full variable domain is GAGVSQSPRYKVTKRGQDVTLRCDPISSHATLYWYQQALGQGPEFLTYFNYEAQPDKSGLPSDRFSAERPEGSISTLTIQRTEQRDSAMYRCASSPRGGGYNEQFFGPGTRLTVL.

This clone was counted only a few times. The chain has TRBV18 and TRBJ1-2; tentative D call: TRBD1 (5 bases). In germline, CDR1 is KGHSH, CDR2 LQKENI. The CDR3 has 16 amino acids. Trimming removed 3 bases from V and 6 bases from J, with 20 bases in between. The CDR3 bases are TGTGCCAGCTCACCTGGGGACGAAGGGAGGTTGGATGGCTACACCTTC. Translating it yields CASSPGDEGRLDGYTF.

The chain joins TRBV7-2 to TRBJ2-5; 7 bases fit TRBD2. J lost 4 bases, V lost 1 base, and 3 bases had no gene match. Germline CDR1 SGHTA, CDR2 FQGNSA. This CDR3 has 14 residues. The CDR3 spells CASSLGGGGETQYF. Here the CDR3 DNA reads TGTGCCAGCAGCTTAGGGGGGGGTGGAGAGACCCAGTACTTC.

The rearrangement uses TRBV7-9 and TRBJ2-5; D unclear. TRBJ2-7 matches the DNA end more closely, so the J call is doubtful. This CDR3 comprises 12 residues. CDR1 and CDR2 from the germline V gene are SEHNR and FQNEAQ (reference sequence). The CDR3 nucleotides are TGTGCCAGCAGCAAACCAGGCTACGAGCAGTACTTC. It translates to CASSKPGYEQYF.

This clone was recorded only once. The chain recombines TRBV2 with TRBJ1-5, with TRBD1 matching 7 bases. The germline gives CDR1 SNHLY, CDR2 FYNNEI. CDR3 size: 14 residues. V shed 7 bases and J 5 bases; nucleotides not matched to a gene: 8. The CDR3 DNA reads TGTGCCAGCACGGGGGACAGCACCCATCAGCCCCAGCATTTT. Translating gives CASTGDSTHQPQHF.

The rearrangement joins TRBV4-2 to TRBJ1-3; 7 nucleotides align to TRBD1. J was trimmed by 0 bases and V by 2 bases; bases with no gene match: 13. The CDR3 length is 19 residues. Germline CDR1 LGHNA, CDR2 YNFKEQ. DNA of the CDR3: TGTGCCAGCAGCCAAACAGGGGCAGGACAGCGCCTCTCTGGAAACACCATATATTTT. It yields the protein CASSQTGAGQRLSGNTIYF.

This chain connects TRBV10-1 to TRBJ2-6, with D possibly matching TRBD1 (5 bases). The CDR3 runs to 15 residues. Trimming removed 4 bases at V and 0 bases at J, with 7 bases between. Germline-derived CDR1 and CDR2 are WNHNN and SYGVQD (reference sequence). The CDR3 DNA reads as TGCGCCAGCAGTGCCCAGGGCTCTGGGGCCAACGTCCTGACTTTC. Residues: CASSAQGSGANVLTF.

The chain joins TRBV5-6 to TRBJ1-2, with D uncertain. V lost 4 bases and J 10 bases, leaving 11 bases between the germline ends. Germline CDR1 is SGHDT and CDR2 is YYEEEE. The CDR3 is 11 amino acids. The CDR3 DNA sequence: TGTGCCAGCAGCACTATAGAGGACTACACCTTC. Translation: CASSTIEDYTF.

The chain couples TRBV7-2 to TRBJ2-3, with 7 bases that match TRBD2. Germline V lookup: CDR1 SGHTA, CDR2 FQGNSA. V shed 1 base and J 9 bases; nucleotides not matched to a gene: 13. CDR3 length equals 16 residues. CDR3 sequence (DNA): TGTGCCAGCAGCTTAGGGGGCGGGACTACCCACCGGACGCAGTATTTT. Amino acid sequence: CASSLGGGTTHRTQYF.

The rearrangement uses TRBV19 and TRBJ1-1, with TRBD1 identical over 7 bases. Trimming took 4 bases from V and 0 from J; bases not matched to a gene: 2. The CDR3 runs to 14 residues. Germline CDR1 reads LNHDA; CDR2 reads SQIVND (reference sequence). The DNA for the CDR3 is TGTGCCAGTAGTACGGACAGGCTGAACACTGAAGCTTTCTTT. This translates into CASSTDRLNTEAFF.

J is TRBJ1-6 and V is TRBV1; TRBD1, the table's D call, lacks a check against the DNA. TRBV1 corresponds to a pseudogene. This CDR3 has 15 residues. CDR3 residues: CTNQIYRGYGSPLHF. CDR3 sequence (DNA): TGCACCAACCAAATCTACAGGGGTTATGGTTCACCCCTCCACTTT.

The CDR3 sequence: CASTDGQGNPGYTF. The CDR3 DNA reads as TGTGCCAGCACCGACGGACAGGGTAATCCTGGCTACACCTTC. This chain links TRBV21-1 with TRBJ1-2; the D call in the table, TRBD1, was not verified against the DNA. TRBV21-1 corresponds to a pseudogene. The CDR3 length is 14 residues.

The chain carries TRBV6-6 and TRBJ2-7; possibly TRBD1 for D (6 bases). V lost 5 bases and J 6 bases, leaving 11 bases between the germline ends. The CDR3 runs 12 residues. Germline assignment: CDR1 MNHNY and CDR2 SVGAGI (reference sequence). CDR3 amino acids: CASSKNRVEQYF. Here the CDR3 DNA reads TGTGCCAGCAGTAAGAACAGGGTCGAGCAGTACTTC.

This chain links TRBV9 with TRBJ2-3; 10 bases agree with TRBD2. The CDR3 runs to 16 residues. V dropped 1 base and J dropped 4; count of bases not matched to a gene: 6. CDR1 SGDLS and CDR2 YYNGEE come from the germline V gene. This CDR3 is CASSVRAAGGSDTQYF. In DNA, the CDR3 is TGTGCCAGCAGCGTAAGGGCAGCGGGGGGGTCAGATACGCAGTATTTT.

The CDR3 region has the DNA TGTGCCAGCAGCTTACGGGCCGGGACATCGACCTATGGCTACACCTTC. As protein: CASSLRAGTSTYGYTF. The rearrangement joins TRBV7-9 to TRBJ1-2; possible D gene TRBD1, 6 bases. The germline V gene encodes CDR1 SEHNR and CDR2 FQNEAQ (reference sequence). V was cut by 2 bases and J by 4 bases, with 17 bases left in between. The CDR3 sequence is 16 residues long.

The chain joins TRBV7-2 to TRBJ1-6; D possibly corresponds to TRBD1 (5 bases). Trimming removed 5 bases from V and 8 bases from J, with 16 bases in between. Germline V gene data show CDR1 as SGHTA and CDR2 as FQGNSA. The CDR3 runs to 15 residues. The CDR3, as DNA: TGTGCCAGCAGCCGAGAGGGGACTGGGGATTCACCCCTCCACTTT. This encodes CASSREGTGDSPLHF.

V and J are TRBV2 and TRBJ1-1; the match to TRBD1 covers 10 bases. Germline trimming cut 7 bases from V and 8 bases from J; bases unmatched to any gene: 7. The CDR3 sequence is 13 residues long. CDR1 and CDR2 from the germline V gene are SNHLY and FYNNEI. The CDR3 reads CASNLDRGREAFF. The CDR3 coding sequence is TGTGCCAGCAACCTTGACAGGGGGCGGGAAGCTTTCTTT.

The chain is built from TRBV6-5 and TRBJ2-7, with 12 positions matching TRBD1. The germline CDR1 and CDR2 sequences are MNHEY and SVGAGI. Trimming cost V 0 bases and J 5 bases; bases outside gene matches: 5. This CDR3 has 16 amino acids. CDR3 sequence reads: CASSYSTGTGGHEQYF. CDR3 bases: TGTGCCAGCAGTTACTCAACGGGGACAGGGGGCCACGAGCAGTACTTC.

A few counts support this clone. The chain uses TRBV6-5 and TRBJ1-1, with 7 bases that match TRBD1. V lost 0 bases, J lost 1 base, and 5 bases stayed unmatched. CDR1 is MNHEY, CDR2 SVGAGI, per germline. This CDR3 comprises 16 residues. The CDR3 DNA reads TGTGCCAGCAGTTACTCGATTAGGACAGGGAACACTGAAGCTTTCTTT. Amino acid sequence: CASSYSIRTGNTEAFF.

The chain recombines TRBV6-1 with TRBJ1-2, with a possible D match to TRBD1 (5 bases). The CDR3 has 15 residues. The germline CDR1 and CDR2 sequences are MNHNS and SASEGT. Trimming removed 4 bases at V and 2 bases at J, with 14 bases between. The CDR3 protein is CASSVAGRTNYGYTF. The CDR3 DNA is TGTGCCAGCAGTGTAGCAGGACGGACAAACTATGGCTACACCTTC.

This CDR3 reads CASSIGTENTEAFF. CDR3 coding DNA: TGTGCCAGCAGCATTGGGACAGAGAACACTGAAGCTTTCTTT. The chain joins TRBV7-9 to TRBJ1-1; TRBD1 matches at 7 bases. V gave up 5 bases and J gave up 1 base; unmatched junction bases: 4. Germline V CDR1 and CDR2: SEHNR, FQNEAQ (reference sequence). The CDR3 has 14 amino acids.

This clone was seen only a few times. The chain employs TRBV19 and TRBJ2-7; tentatively, D is TRBD2 (6 bases). Germline V gives CDR1 LNHDA, CDR2 SQIVND (reference sequence). V lost 7 bases, J lost 3 bases, and 16 bases lay in between. CDR3 length: 14 residues. The CDR3 coding sequence is TGTGCCAGTAACCCGGGCAGGGAGGTCTACGAGCAGTACTTC. This translates into CASNPGREVYEQYF.